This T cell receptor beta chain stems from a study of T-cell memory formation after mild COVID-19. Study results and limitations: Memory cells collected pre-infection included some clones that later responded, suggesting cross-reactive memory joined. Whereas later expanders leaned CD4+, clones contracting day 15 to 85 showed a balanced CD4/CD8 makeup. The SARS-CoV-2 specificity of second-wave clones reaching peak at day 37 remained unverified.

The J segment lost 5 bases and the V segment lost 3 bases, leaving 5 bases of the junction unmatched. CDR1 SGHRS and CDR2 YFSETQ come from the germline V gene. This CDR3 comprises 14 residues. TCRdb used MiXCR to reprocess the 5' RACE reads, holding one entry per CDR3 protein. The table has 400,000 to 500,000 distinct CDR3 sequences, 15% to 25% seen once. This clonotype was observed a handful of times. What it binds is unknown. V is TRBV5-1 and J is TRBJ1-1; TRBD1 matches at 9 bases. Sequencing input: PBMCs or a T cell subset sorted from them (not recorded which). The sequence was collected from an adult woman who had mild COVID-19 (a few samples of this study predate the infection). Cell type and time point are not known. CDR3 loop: CASSYGQGSTEAFF. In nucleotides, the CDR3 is TGCGCCAGCAGCTACGGACAGGGGTCGACTGAAGCTTTCTTT.